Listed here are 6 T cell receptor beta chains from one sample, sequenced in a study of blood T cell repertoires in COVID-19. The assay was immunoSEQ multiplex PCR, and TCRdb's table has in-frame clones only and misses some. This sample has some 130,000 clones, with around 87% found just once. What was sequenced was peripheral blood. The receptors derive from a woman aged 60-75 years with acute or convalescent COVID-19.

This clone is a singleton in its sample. In nucleotides, the CDR3 is TGTGCCAGCAGCCAACAGGGAGAGAACTATGGCTACACCTTC. Translation gives CASSQQGENYGYTF. This rearrangement joins TRBV5-4 to TRBJ1-2, with D maybe TRBD1 (6 bases). V shed 4 bases and J shed 2 bases, with 12 bases lying between them. CDR3 length: 14 residues. CDR1 SGHNT and CDR2 YYREEE come from the germline V gene (reference sequence).

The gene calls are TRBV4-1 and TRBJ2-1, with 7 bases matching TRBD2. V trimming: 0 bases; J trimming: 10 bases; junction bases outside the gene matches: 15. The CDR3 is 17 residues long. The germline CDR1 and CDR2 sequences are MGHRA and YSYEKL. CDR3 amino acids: CASSQDGASGNGREQFF. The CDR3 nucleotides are TGCGCCAGCAGCCAAGACGGAGCCAGCGGGAATGGCAGGGAGCAGTTCTTC.

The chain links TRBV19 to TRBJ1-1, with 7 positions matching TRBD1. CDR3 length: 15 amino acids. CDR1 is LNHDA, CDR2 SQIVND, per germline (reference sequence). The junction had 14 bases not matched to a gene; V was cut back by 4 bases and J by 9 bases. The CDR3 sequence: CASSTGRGRGRQAFF. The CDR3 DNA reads TGTGCCAGTAGTACCGGAAGAGGTAGGGGGCGGCAAGCTTTCTTT.

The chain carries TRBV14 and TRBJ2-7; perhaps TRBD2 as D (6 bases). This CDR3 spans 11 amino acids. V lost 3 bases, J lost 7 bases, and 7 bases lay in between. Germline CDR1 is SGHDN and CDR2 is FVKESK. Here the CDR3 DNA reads TGTGCCAGCAGCCACGCGGGAGAGCAGTACGTC. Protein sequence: CASSHAGEQYV.

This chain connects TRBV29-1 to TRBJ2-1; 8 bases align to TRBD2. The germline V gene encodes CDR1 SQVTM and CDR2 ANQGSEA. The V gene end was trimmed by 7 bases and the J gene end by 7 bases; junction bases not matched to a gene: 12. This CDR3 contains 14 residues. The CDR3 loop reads CSADVAGFGNEQFF. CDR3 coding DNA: TGCAGCGCCGATGTAGCGGGATTCGGTAATGAGCAGTTCTTC.

CDR3 residues: CASSPTSGRTDTQYF. As DNA, the CDR3 is TGTGCCAGCAGCCCGACTAGCGGGAGGACAGATACGCAGTATTTT. The J gene is TRBJ2-3, the V gene TRBV28, with 13 bases aligning to TRBD2. CDR1 is MDHEN and CDR2 is SYDVKM in the germline V gene. V shed 6 bases and J 3 bases; nucleotides not matched to a gene: 3. The length of the CDR3 is 15 residues.